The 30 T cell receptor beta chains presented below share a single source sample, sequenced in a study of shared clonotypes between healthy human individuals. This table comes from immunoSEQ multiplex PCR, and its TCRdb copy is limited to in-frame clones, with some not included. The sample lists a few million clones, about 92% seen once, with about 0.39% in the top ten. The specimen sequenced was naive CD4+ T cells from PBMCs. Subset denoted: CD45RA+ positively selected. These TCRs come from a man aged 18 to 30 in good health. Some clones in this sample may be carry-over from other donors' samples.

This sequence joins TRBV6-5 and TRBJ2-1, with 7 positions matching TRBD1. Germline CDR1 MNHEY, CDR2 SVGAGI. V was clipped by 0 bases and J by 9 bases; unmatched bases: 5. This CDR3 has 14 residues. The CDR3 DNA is TGTGCCAGCAGTTACTCAACAGGGGATTCTGAGCAGTTCTTC. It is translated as CASSYSTGDSEQFF.

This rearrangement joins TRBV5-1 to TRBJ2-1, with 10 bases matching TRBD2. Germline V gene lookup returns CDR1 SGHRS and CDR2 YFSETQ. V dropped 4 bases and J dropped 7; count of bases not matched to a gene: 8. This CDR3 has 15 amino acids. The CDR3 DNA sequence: TGCGCCAGCAGCAGAGGACTAGCGGAATGGAATGAGCAGTTCTTC. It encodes CASSRGLAEWNEQFF.

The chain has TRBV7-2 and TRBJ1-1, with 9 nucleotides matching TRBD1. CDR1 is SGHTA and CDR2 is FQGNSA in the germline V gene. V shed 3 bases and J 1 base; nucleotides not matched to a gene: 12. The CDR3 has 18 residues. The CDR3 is CASSFPTKDRGRNTEAFF. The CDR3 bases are TGTGCCAGCAGCTTTCCCACAAAGGACAGGGGCCGGAACACTGAAGCTTTCTTT.

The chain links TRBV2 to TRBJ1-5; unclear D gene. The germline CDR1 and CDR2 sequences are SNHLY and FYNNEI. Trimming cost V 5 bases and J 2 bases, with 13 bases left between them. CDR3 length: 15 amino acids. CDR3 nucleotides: TGTGCCAGCAGTCCTGGGGTTTCGCGCAATCAGCCCCAGCATTTT. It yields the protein CASSPGVSRNQPQHF.

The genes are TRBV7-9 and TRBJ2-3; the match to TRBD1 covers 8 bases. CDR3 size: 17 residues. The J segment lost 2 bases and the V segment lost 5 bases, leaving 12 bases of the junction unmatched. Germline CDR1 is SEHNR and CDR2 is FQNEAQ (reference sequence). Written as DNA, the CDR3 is TGTGCCAGCAGCCCAATTCTGACAGGGGCCCTCACAGATACGCAGTATTTT. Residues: CASSPILTGALTDTQYF.

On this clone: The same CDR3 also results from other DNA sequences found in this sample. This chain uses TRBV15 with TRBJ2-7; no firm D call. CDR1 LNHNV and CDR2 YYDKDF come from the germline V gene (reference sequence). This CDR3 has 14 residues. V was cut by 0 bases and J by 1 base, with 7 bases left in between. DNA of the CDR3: TGTGCCACCAGCAGAGATCGTCGGTCCTACGAGCAGTACTTC. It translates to CATSRDRRSYEQYF.

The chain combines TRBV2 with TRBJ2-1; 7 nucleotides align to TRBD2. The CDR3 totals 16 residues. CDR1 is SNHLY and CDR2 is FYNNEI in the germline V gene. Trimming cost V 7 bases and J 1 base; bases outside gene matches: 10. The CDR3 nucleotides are TGTGCCAGCACCCTAAATTCGGGAGGTTCCTACAATGAGCAGTTCTTC. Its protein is CASTLNSGGSYNEQFF. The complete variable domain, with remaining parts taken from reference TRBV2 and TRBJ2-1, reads EPEVTQTPSHQVTQMGQEVILRCVPISNHLYFYWYRQILGQKVEFLVSFYNNEISEKSEIFDDQFSVERPDGSNFTLKIRSTKLEDSAMYFCASTLNSGGSYNEQFFGPGTRLTVL.

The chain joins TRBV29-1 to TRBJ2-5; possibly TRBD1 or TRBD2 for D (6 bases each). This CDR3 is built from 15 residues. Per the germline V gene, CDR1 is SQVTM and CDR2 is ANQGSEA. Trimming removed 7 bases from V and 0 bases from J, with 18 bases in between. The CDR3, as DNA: TGCAGCGCCGAAGGGGGGCCAAGGGACCAAGAGACCCAGTACTTC. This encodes CSAEGGPRDQETQYF. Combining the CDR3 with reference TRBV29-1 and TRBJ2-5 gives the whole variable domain SAVISQKPSRDICQRGTSLTIQCQVDSQVTMMFWYRQQPGQSLTLIATANQGSEATYESGFVIDKFPISRPNLTFSTLTVSNMSPEDSSIYLCSAEGGPRDQETQYFGPGTRLLVL.

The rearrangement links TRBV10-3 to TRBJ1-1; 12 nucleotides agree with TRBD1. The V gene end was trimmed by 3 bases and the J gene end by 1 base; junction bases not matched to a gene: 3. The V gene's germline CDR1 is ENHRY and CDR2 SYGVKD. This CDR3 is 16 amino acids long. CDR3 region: CAISDRDRGPNTEAFF. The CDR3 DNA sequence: TGTGCCATCAGTGACCGGGACAGGGGGCCGAACACTGAAGCTTTCTTT.

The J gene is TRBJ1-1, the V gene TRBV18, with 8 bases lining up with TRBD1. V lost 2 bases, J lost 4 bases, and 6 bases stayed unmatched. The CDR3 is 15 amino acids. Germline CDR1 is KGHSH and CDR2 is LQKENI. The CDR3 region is CASSPIFTGGTEAFF. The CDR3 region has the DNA TGTGCCAGCTCACCAATTTTCACAGGGGGCACTGAAGCTTTCTTT. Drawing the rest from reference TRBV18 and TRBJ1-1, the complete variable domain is NAGVMQNPRHLVRRRGQEARLRCSPMKGHSHVYWYRQLPEEGLKFMVYLQKENIIDESGMPKERFSAEFPKEGPSILRIQQVVRGDSAAYFCASSPIFTGGTEAFFGQGTRLTVV.

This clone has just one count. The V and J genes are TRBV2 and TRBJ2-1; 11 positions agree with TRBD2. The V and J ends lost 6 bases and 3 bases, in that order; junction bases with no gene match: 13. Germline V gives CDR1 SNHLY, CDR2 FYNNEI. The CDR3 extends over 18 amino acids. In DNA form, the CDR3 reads TGTGCCAGCAGCGGAGAGGGGACTAGCGGAGCTTACTACAATGAGCAGTTCTTC. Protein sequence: CASSGEGTSGAYYNEQFF.

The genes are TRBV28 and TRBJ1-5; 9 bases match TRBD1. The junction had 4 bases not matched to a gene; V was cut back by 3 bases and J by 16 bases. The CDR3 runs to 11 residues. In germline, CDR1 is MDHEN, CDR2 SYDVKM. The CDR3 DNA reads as TGTGCCAGCAGTTTTGAGGACAGGGGACATTTT. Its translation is CASSFEDRGHF.

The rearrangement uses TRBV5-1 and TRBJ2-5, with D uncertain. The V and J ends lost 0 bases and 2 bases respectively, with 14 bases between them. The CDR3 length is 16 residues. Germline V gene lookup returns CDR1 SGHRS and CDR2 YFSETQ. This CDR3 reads CASSLDWRSRQETQYF. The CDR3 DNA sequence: TGCGCCAGCAGCTTGGATTGGCGGTCCAGGCAAGAGACCCAGTACTTC.

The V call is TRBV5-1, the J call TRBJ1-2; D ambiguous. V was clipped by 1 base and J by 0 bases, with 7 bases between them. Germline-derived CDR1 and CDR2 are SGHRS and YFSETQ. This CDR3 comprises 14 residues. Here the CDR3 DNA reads TGCGCCAGCAGCTTGACTCCGGCTAACTATGGCTACACCTTC. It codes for CASSLTPANYGYTF. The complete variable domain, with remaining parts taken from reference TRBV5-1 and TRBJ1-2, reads KAGVTQTPRYLIKTRGQQVTLSCSPISGHRSVSWYQQTPGQGLQFLFEYFSETQRNKGNFPGRFSGRQFSNSRSEMNVSTLELGDSALYLCASSLTPANYGYTFGSGTRLTVV.

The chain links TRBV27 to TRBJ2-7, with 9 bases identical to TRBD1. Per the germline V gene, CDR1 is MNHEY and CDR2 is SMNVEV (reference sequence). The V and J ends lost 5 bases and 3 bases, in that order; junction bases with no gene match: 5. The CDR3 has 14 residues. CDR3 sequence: CASSPRTGVYEQYF. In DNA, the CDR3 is TGTGCCAGCAGTCCCCGGACAGGGGTCTACGAGCAGTACTTC.

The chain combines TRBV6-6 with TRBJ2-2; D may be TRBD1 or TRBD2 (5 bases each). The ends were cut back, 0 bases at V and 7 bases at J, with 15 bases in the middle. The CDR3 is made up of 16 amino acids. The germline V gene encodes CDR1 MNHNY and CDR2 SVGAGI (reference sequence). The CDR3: CASSYSYTGEGGELFF. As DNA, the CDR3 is TGTGCCAGCAGTTACTCGTATACAGGAGAGGGCGGGGAGCTGTTTTTT.

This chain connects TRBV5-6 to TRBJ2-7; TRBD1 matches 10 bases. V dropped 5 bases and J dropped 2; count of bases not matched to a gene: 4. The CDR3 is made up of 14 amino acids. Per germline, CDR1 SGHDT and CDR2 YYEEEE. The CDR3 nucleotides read TGTGCCAGCAGACGGACAGGGGGGACCTACGAGCAGTACTTC. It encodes CASRRTGGTYEQYF.

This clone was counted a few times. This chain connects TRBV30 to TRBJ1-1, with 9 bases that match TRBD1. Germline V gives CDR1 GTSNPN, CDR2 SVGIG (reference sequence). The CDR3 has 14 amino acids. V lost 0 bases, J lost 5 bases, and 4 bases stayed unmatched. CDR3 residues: CAWSVDRGWTEAFF. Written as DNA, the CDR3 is TGTGCCTGGAGTGTCGACAGGGGGTGGACTGAAGCTTTCTTT.

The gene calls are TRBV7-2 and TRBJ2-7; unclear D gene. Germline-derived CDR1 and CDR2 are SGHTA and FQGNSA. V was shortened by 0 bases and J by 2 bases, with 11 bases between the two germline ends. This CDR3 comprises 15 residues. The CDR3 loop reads CASSLAHGGAYEQYF. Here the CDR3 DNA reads TGTGCCAGCAGCTTAGCGCACGGTGGGGCCTACGAGCAGTACTTC.

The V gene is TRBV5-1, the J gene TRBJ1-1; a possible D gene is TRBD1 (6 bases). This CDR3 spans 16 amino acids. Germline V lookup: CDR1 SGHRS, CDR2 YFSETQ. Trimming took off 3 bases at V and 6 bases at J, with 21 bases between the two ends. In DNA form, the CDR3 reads TGCGCCAGCAGCTCCAACTTCCAGGGGCGCCGCCCTGAAGCTTTCTTT. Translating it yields CASSSNFQGRRPEAFF.

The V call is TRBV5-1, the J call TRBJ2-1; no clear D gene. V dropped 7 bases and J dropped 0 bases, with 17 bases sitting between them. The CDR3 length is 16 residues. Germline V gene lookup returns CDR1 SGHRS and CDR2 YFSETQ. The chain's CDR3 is CASFPLPLSSYNEQFF. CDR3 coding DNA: TGCGCCAGCTTTCCCCTCCCCTTGAGCTCCTACAATGAGCAGTTCTTC.

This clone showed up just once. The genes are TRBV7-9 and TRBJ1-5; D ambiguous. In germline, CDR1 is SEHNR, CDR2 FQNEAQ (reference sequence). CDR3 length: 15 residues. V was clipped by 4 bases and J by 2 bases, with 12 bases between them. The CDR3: CASSSTQWGNQPQHF. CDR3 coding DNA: TGTGCCAGCAGCTCCACGCAGTGGGGCAATCAGCCCCAGCATTTT.

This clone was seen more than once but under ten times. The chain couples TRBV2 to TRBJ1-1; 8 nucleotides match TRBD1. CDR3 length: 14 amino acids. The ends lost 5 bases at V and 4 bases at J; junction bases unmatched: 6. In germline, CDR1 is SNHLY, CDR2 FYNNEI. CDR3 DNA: TGTGCCAGCAGTCCACAGGGGGTAGGCACTGAAGCTTTCTTT. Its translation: CASSPQGVGTEAFF. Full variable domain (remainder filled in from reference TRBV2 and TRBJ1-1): EPEVTQTPSHQVTQMGQEVILRCVPISNHLYFYWYRQILGQKVEFLVSFYNNEISEKSEIFDDQFSVERPDGSNFTLKIRSTKLEDSAMYFCASSPQGVGTEAFFGQGTRLTVV.

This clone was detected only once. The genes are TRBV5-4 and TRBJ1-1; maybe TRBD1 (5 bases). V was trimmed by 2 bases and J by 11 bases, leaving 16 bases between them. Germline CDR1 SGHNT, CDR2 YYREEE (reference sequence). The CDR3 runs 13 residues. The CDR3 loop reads CASSFDSTQTAFF. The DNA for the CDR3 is TGTGCCAGCAGCTTTGACAGTACCCAGACGGCTTTCTTT.

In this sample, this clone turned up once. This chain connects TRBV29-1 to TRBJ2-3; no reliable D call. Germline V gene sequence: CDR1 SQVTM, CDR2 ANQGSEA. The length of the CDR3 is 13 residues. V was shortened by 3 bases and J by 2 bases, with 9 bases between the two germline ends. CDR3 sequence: CSVDSGTTDTQYF. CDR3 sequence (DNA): TGCAGCGTTGATTCAGGCACCACAGATACGCAGTATTTT.

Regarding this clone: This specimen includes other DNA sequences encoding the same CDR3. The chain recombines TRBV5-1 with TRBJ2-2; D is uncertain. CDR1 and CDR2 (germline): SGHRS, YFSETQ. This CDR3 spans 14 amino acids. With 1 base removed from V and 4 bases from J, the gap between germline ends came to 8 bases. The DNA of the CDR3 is TGCGCCAGCAGCTTGTCGGGCGGCACCGGGGAGCTGTTTTTT. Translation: CASSLSGGTGELFF. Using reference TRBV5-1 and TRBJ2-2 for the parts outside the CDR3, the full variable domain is KAGVTQTPRYLIKTRGQQVTLSCSPISGHRSVSWYQQTPGQGLQFLFEYFSETQRNKGNFPGRFSGRQFSNSRSEMNVSTLELGDSALYLCASSLSGGTGELFFGEGSRLTVL.

The DNA for the CDR3 is TGTGCCAGCTCATTACAGGGGGAAGGGACTGAAGCTTTCTTT. It encodes CASSLQGEGTEAFF. V gene TRBV18 combines with J gene TRBJ1-1; 8 bases fit TRBD1. The CDR3 has 14 amino acids. The germline V gene has CDR1 KGHSH and CDR2 LQKENI. Germline trimming cut 5 bases from V and 5 bases from J; bases unmatched to any gene: 7.

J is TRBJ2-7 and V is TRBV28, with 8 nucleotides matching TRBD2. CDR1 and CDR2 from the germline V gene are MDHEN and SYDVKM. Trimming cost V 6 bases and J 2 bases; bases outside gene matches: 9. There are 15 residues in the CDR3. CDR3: CASSLGGGPAYEQYF. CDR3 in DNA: TGTGCCAGCAGCCTCGGCGGGGGGCCCGCCTACGAGCAGTACTTC. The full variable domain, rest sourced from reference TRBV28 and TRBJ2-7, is DVKVTQSSRYLVKRTGEKVFLECVQDMDHENMFWYRQDPGLGLRLIYFSYDVKMKEKGDIPEGYSVSREKKERFSLILESASTNQTSMYLCASSLGGGPAYEQYFGPGTRLTVT.

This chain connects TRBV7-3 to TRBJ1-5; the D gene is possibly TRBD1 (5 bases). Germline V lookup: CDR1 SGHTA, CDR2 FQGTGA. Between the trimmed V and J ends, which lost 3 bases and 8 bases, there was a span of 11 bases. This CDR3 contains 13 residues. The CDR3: CASSLDRGEPQHF. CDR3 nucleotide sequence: TGTGCCAGCAGCTTGGATCGGGGGGAGCCCCAGCATTTT.

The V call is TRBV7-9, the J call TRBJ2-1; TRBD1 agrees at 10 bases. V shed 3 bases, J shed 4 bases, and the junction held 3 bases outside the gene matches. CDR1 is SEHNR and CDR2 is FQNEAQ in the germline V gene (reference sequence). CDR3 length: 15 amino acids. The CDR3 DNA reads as TGTGCCAGCAGCTTTGGGACAGGGGTTTACAATGAGCAGTTCTTC. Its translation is CASSFGTGVYNEQFF.